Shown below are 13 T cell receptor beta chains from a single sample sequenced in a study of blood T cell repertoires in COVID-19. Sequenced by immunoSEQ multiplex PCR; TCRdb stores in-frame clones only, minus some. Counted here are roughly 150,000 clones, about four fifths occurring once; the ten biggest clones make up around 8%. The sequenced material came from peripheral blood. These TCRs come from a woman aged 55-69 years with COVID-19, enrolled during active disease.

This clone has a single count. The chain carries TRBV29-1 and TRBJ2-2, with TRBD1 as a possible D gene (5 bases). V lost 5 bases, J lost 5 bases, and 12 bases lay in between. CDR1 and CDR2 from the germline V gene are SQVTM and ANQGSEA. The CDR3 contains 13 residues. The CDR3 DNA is TGCAGCGTTCTGCCAGGGAATACCGGGGAGCTGTTTTTT. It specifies CSVLPGNTGELFF.

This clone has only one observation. CDR3 protein: CASSRIDRDSPLHF. DNA of the CDR3: TGTGCCAGCAGCAGGATCGACAGGGACTCACCCCTCCACTTT. V and J are TRBV9 and TRBJ1-6; 7 nucleotides match TRBD1. J lost 10 bases, V lost 4 bases, and 8 bases had no gene match. CDR3 length equals 14 residues. In germline, CDR1 is SGDLS, CDR2 YYNGEE. Filled out from reference TRBV9 and TRBJ1-6, the complete variable domain reads DSGVTQTPKHLITATGQRVTLRCSPRSGDLSVYWYQQSLDQGLQFLIQYYNGEERAKGNILERFSAQQFPDLHSELNLSSLELGDSALYFCASSRIDRDSPLHFGNGTRLTVT.

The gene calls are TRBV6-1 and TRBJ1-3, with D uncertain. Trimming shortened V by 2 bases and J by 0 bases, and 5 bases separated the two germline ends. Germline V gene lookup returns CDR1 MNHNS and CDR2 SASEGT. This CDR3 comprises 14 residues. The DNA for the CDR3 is TGTGCCAGCAGTGAACAACTCTCTGGAAACACCATATATTTT. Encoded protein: CASSEQLSGNTIYF.

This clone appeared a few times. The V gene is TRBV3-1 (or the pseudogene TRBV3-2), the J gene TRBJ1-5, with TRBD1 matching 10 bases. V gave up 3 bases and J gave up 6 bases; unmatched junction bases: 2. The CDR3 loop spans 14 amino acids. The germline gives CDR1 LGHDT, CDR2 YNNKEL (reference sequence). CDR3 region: CASSQGQGTQPQHF. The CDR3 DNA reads TGTGCCAGCAGCCAGGGACAGGGGACTCAGCCCCAGCATTTT.

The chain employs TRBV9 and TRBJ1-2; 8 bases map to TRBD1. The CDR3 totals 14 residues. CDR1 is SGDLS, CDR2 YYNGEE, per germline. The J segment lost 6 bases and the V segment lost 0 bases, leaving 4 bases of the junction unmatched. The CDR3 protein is CASSVGTGLDGYTF. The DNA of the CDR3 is TGTGCCAGCAGCGTAGGGACAGGGTTAGATGGCTACACCTTC.

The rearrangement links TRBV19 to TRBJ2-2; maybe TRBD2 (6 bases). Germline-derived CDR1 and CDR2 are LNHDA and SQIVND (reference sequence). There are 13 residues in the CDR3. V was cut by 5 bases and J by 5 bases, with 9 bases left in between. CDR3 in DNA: TGTGCCAGTAGTCCAGGGAGGACCGGGGAGCTGTTTTTT. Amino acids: CASSPGRTGELFF.

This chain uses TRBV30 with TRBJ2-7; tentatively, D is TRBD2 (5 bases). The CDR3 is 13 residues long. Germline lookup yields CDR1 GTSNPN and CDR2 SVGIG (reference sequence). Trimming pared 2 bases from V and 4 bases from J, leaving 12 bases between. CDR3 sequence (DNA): TGTGCCTGGAGTAGCGGTGTACAGTACGAGCAGTACTTC. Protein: CAWSSGVQYEQYF.

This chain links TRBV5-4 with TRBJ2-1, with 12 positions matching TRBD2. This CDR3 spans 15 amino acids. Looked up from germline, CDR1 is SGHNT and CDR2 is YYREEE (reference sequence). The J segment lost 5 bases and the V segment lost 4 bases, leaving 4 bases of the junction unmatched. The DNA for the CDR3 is TGTGCCAGCAGCAGGACTAGCGGGGCCCACAATGAGCAGTTCTTC. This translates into CASSRTSGAHNEQFF.

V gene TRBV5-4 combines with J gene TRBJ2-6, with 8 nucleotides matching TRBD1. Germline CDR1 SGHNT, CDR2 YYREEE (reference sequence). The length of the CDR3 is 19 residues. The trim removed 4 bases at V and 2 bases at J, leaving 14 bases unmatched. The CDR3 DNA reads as TGTGCCAGCAGCACTTACCCTGGGGGACAGGCAACTGGGGCCAACGTCCTGACTTTC. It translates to CASSTYPGGQATGANVLTF.

As DNA, the CDR3 is TGTGCCAGCAGCTTGGCACTAGCGAGCTACAATGAGCAGTTCTTC. Translated, it gives CASSLALASYNEQFF. The rearrangement joins TRBV5-4 to TRBJ2-1; 7 positions match TRBD2. The CDR3 sequence is 15 residues long. The V gene's germline CDR1 is SGHNT and CDR2 YYREEE (reference sequence). Trimming at V came to 0 bases and at J to 3 bases, leaving 3 bases not matched to a gene.

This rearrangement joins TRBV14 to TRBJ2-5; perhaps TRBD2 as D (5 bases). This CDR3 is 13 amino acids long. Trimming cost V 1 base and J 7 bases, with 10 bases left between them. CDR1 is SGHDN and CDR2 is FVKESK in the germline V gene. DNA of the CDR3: TGTGCCAGCAGCCAAGTGAGGGCTGGGACCCAGTACTTC. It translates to CASSQVRAGTQYF.

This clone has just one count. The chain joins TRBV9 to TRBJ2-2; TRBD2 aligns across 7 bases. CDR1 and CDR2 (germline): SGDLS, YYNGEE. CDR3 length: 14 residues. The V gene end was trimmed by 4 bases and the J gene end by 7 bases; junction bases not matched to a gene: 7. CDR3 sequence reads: CASSPTSVIGELFF. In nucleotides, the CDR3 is TGTGCCAGCAGCCCTACTAGCGTGATCGGGGAGCTGTTTTTT.

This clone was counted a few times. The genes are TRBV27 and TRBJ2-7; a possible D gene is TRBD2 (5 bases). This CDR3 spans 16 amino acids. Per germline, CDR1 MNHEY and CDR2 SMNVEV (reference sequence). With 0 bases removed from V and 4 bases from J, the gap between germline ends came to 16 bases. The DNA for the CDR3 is TGTGCCAGCAGTTTATCGTATACTAGTATGGCGTACGAGCAGTACTTC. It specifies CASSLSYTSMAYEQYF.